The rows below give T cell receptor beta chains drawn from one sample of a study of T cell repertoires in cytomegalovirus infection. TCRdb reprocessed the reads via MiXCR and lists one record per CDR3 protein. The sample records some 440,000 distinct CDR3 sequences, roughly a third being singletons. The material sequenced was PBMCs. The source of these receptors is a human donor in good health (CMV status not recorded). Some clones in this sample may be carry-over from other donors' samples. The CDR3 runs from the conserved cysteine through the conserved F or W. The D gene is left open where the match is weak. Not all rows give a size; the values are once, few, many and, for expanded clones, a class.

CDR3 protein	CDR3 DNA	J gene	V gene	D gene	clone size
CASREVVAGGYGYTF	TGTGCCAGCAGAGAAGTGGTGGCAGGGGGCTATGGCTACACCTTC	TRBJ1-2	TRBV6-1	TRBD1	.
CASSHTGLSTDTQYF	TGCGCCAGCAGCCATACGGGACTAAGCACAGATACGCAGTATTTT	TRBJ2-3	TRBV4-1	TRBD2	.
CASSQVASWTLRETQYF	TGTGCCAGCAGCCAGGTGGCTAGCTGGACCCTGAGGGAGACCCAGTACTTC	TRBJ2-5	TRBV14	.	.
CASSFPGGGLMDTEAFF	TGTGCCAGCAGTTTCCCCGGCGGGGGGCTTATGGACACTGAAGCTTTCTTT	TRBJ1-1	TRBV12-3/TRBV12-4	.	.
CASHFLANTAAFF	TGTGCAAGCCATTTTCTGGCGAACACTGCAGCTTTCTTT	TRBJ1-1	TRBV6-5	.	.
CASSQDIGIQPQHF	TGTGCCAGCAGCCAAGATATCGGTATTCAGCCCCAGCATTTT	TRBJ1-5	TRBV3-1	.	.
CASSLGTGVTYEQYF	TGTGCCAGCAGCTTAGGGACAGGTGTCACCTACGAGCAGTACTTC	TRBJ2-7	TRBV7-6	TRBD1	.
CASNVVAGSYNEQFF	TGCGCCAGTAATGTTGTAGCGGGATCCTACAATGAGCAGTTCTTC	TRBJ2-1	TRBV10-2	TRBD2	few
CASSFRSVGSSTDTQYF	TGTGCCAGCAGCTTTCGTTCAGTCGGCTCTAGCACAGATACGCAGTATTTT	TRBJ2-3	TRBV7-9	.	.
CASSLGQGSPVEKLFF	TGTGCCAGCAGCTTAGGACAGGGCAGTCCCGTGGAAAAACTGTTTTTT	TRBJ1-4	TRBV7-6	TRBD1	few
CASSLAGRGLYNEQFF	TGTGCCAGCAGCTTAGCAGGCAGGGGCTTGTACAATGAGCAGTTCTTC	TRBJ2-1	TRBV11-2	.	.
CSARVGASNQPQHF	TGCAGTGCTAGAGTCGGCGCTAGCAATCAGCCCCAGCATTTT	TRBJ1-5	TRBV20-1	.	few
CASSHDTVSSYNEQFF	TGTGCCAGCAGTCACGACACAGTGAGCTCCTACAATGAGCAGTTCTTC	TRBJ2-1	TRBV6-1	.	few
CASSPGQGIEKLFF	TGTGCCAGCTCACCGGGACAGGGTATCGAAAAACTGTTTTTT	TRBJ1-4	TRBV18	TRBD1	few
CASSQDTGLAGGQETQYF	TGCGCCAGCAGCCAAGATACCGGACTAGCGGGGGGCCAAGAGACCCAGTACTTC	TRBJ2-5	TRBV4-1	TRBD2	.
CASTPRTQRGQGADTQYF	TGTGCCAGCACCCCGAGAACCCAGAGGGGACAGGGGGCAGATACGCAGTATTTT	TRBJ2-3	TRBV5-4	TRBD1	.
CASSQDLGASGRDEQFF	TGCGCCAGCAGCCAAGATCTTGGGGCGTCGGGGAGGGATGAGCAGTTCTTC	TRBJ2-1	TRBV4-1	TRBD2	.
CASSLAGGPDEQFF	TGTGCCAGCAGCTTAGCGGGGGGGCCGGATGAGCAGTTCTTC	TRBJ2-1	TRBV7-2	.	many
CASSVEQGPKETQYF	TGTGCCAGCAGCGTAGAACAGGGTCCCAAAGAGACCCAGTACTTC	TRBJ2-5	TRBV7-8	.	many
CASSPEGPWGYGYTF	TGTGCCAGCAGCCCGGAGGGACCTTGGGGCTATGGCTACACCTTC	TRBJ1-2	TRBV7-2	.	many
CASSPQIRSGGGGQFF	TGCGCCAGCAGCCCACAAATAAGAAGCGGGGGGGGGGGGCAGTTCTTC	TRBJ2-1	TRBV4-3	TRBD2	.
CASSQTQPAGGAYEQYF	TGTGCCAGCAGCCAAACCCAACCGGCCGGGGGCGCCTACGAGCAGTACTTC	TRBJ2-7	TRBV4-2	.	.
CASTAYLNTEAFF	TGTGCCAGCACCGCGTACTTGAACACTGAAGCTTTCTTT	TRBJ1-1	TRBV12-3/TRBV12-4	.	many
CATERGTEAFF	TGTGCCACCGAGAGGGGGACTGAAGCTTTCTTT	TRBJ1-1	TRBV19	.	.
CASRKEQGPSYEQYF	TGTGCCAGTAGAAAGGAGCAGGGGCCCTCCTACGAGCAGTACTTC	TRBJ2-7	TRBV19	.	.
CASSLQGFGNTDTQYF	TGTGCCAGCTCATTGCAGGGGTTCGGAAACACAGATACGCAGTATTTT	TRBJ2-3	TRBV18	.	.
CATSSRYNEQFF	TGTGCCACCAGCAGCCGCTACAATGAGCAGTTCTTC	TRBJ2-1	TRBV15	.	.
CASSSGGLTNYGYTF	TGTGCCAGCAGTTCCGGGGGACTGACTAACTATGGCTACACCTTC	TRBJ1-2	TRBV28	.	many
CASSARILAGNYNEHFF	TGTGCCAGCAGCGCCCGTATCCTAGCGGGGAACTACAATGAGCATTTCTTC	TRBJ2-1	TRBV7-2	TRBD2	.
CASSQDPALTEAFF	TGCGCCAGCAGCCAAGATCCGGCCCTGACCGAAGCTTTCTTT	TRBJ1-1	TRBV4-1	.	few
CASSARTGDRYGYTF	TGTGCCAGCAGCGCCCGGACAGGAGATCGGTATGGCTACACCTTC	TRBJ1-2	TRBV9	TRBD1	few
CASSPRDSAHTNEKLFF	TGTGCCAGCTCACCCCGGGACAGCGCTCACACTAATGAAAAACTGTTTTTT	TRBJ1-4	TRBV18	TRBD1	.
CASSPYGGAVGYTF	TGTGCCAGCAGTCCCTATGGGGGGGCGGTTGGCTACACCTTC	TRBJ1-2	TRBV11-2	.	few
CASTPRESSTDTQYF	TGTGCCAGTACCCCACGCGAATCTAGCACAGATACGCAGTATTTT	TRBJ2-3	TRBV19	.	few
CSAQGENNQPQHF	TGCAGTGCTCAGGGGGAGAACAATCAGCCCCAGCATTTT	TRBJ1-5	TRBV20-1	TRBD1	few
CASSEYDGTRDF	TGTGCCAGCAGTGAGTATGACGGCACCAGGGATTTT	TRBJ1-5	TRBV2	.	.
CASSQEVSSGAYNEQFF	TGTGCCAGCAGCCAAGAAGTGTCTAGCGGGGCGTACAATGAGCAGTTCTTC	TRBJ2-1	TRBV4-2	TRBD2	.
CASSQIWGGHSTDTQYF	TGCGCCAGCAGCCAAATCTGGGGGGGACATAGCACAGATACGCAGTATTTT	TRBJ2-3	TRBV4-3	.	.
CASSPNLGQANSYEQYF	TGTGCCAGCAGCCCGAATCTGGGGCAGGCGAACTCCTACGAGCAGTACTTC	TRBJ2-7	TRBV7-9	.	.
CASSELGRGNPPKHF	TGTGCCAGCAGTGAACTCGGACGGGGCAATCCGCCCAAGCATTTT	TRBJ1-5	TRBV6-1	.	.
CASNKGGISTDTQYF	TGTGCCAGCAATAAAGGAGGGATTAGCACAGATACGCAGTATTTT	TRBJ2-3	TRBV6-1	.	few
CAWSYRQGFSGNTIYF	TGTGCCTGGAGTTATCGGCAGGGCTTCTCTGGAAACACCATATATTTT	TRBJ1-3	TRBV30	.	once
CASSHASGGAQETQYF	TGTGCCAGCAGCCACGCTAGCGGGGGGGCCCAAGAGACCCAGTACTTC	TRBJ2-5	TRBV6-1	TRBD2	many
CDSSPQGSGANVLTF	TGTGACAGCAGCCCCCAGGGTTCTGGGGCCAACGTCCTGACTTTC	TRBJ2-6	TRBV11-2	.	.
CASSLTGTGILKLFF	TGTGCCAGCAGCTTAACCGGGACAGGGATTTTAAAACTGTTTTTT	TRBJ1-4	TRBV7-2	TRBD1	.
CASSLGTSLPGYTF	TGTGCCAGCAGTTTAGGGACATCCCTTCCGGGCTACACCTTC	TRBJ1-2	TRBV12-3/TRBV12-4	.	many
CASRTLQGGGTGELFF	TGTGCCAGCAGGACCCTCCAGGGGGGAGGGACCGGGGAGCTGTTTTTT	TRBJ2-2	TRBV6-1	.	.
CASSSFRDRGQWAYGYTF	TGTGCCAGCAGCTCTTTCCGGGACAGGGGGCAGTGGGCCTATGGCTACACCTTC	TRBJ1-2	TRBV11-2	TRBD1	few
CASSPRLGPNTEAFF	TGTGCCAGCAGCCCTCGTCTTGGACCTAACACTGAAGCTTTCTTT	TRBJ1-1	TRBV12-3/TRBV12-4	.	few
CAISGRTYEQYF	TGTGCCATCAGTGGGAGGACATACGAGCAGTACTTC	TRBJ2-7	TRBV10-3	.	few
CASSRGGEGYPYEQYF	TGTGCCAGCAGCCGTGGGGGGGAGGGCTACCCCTACGAGCAGTACTTC	TRBJ2-7	TRBV3-1	TRBD2	few
CAIRSGREAFF	TGTGCCATCAGGTCGGGACGGGAAGCTTTCTTT	TRBJ1-1	TRBV10-3	.	many
CASSLREGGEAFF	TGTGCCAGCAGCTTAAGGGAAGGGGGTGAAGCTTTCTTT	TRBJ1-1	TRBV7-7	.	few
CASSVDLDRRTEAFF	TGTGCCAGCAGCGTAGATCTGGACCGGAGGACTGAAGCTTTCTTT	TRBJ1-1	TRBV9	.	few
CASSIRINSYNSPLHF	TGTGCCAGTAGTATCCGGATCAACTCCTATAATTCACCCCTCCACTTT	TRBJ1-6	TRBV19	.	.
CASSSGLVVDEQYF	TGTGCCAGCAGCTCTGGACTAGTCGTCGACGAGCAGTACTTC	TRBJ2-7	TRBV7-2	TRBD2	many
CASSIGFSGNTIYF	TGTGCCAGTAGTATTGGATTCTCTGGAAACACCATATATTTT	TRBJ1-3	TRBV19	.	few
CASSQPLAGGPNEQFF	TGTGCCAGCAGCCAGCCACTAGCGGGGGGACCAAATGAGCAGTTCTTC	TRBJ2-1	TRBV7-9	TRBD2	few
CASRIQVSGELFF	TGTGCCAGCAGAATACAGGTCTCCGGGGAGCTGTTTTTT	TRBJ2-2	TRBV12-3/TRBV12-4	.	.